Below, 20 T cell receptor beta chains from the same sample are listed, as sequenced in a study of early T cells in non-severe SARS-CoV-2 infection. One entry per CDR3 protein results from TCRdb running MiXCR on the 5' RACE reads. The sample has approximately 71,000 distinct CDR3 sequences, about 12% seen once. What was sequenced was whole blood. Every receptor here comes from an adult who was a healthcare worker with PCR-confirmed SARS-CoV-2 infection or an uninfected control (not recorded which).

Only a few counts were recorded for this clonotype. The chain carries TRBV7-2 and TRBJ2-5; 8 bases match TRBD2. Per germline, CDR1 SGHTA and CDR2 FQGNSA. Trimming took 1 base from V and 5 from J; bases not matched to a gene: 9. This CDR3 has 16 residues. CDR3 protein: CASSLGPPGGRETQYF. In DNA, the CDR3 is TGTGCCAGCAGCTTAGGCCCTCCGGGGGGGCGGGAGACCCAGTACTTC. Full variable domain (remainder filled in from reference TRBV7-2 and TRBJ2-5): GAGVSQSPSNKVTEKGKDVELRCDPISGHTALYWYRQSLGQGLEFLIYFQGNSAPDKSGLPSDRFSAERTGGSVSTLTIQRTQQEDSAVYLCASSLGPPGGRETQYFGPGTRLLVL.

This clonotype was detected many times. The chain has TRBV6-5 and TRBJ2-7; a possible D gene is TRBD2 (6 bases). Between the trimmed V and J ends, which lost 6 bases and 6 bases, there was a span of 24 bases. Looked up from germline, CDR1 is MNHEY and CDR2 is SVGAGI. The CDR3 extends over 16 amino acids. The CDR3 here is CASSPWGTPGVGEQYF. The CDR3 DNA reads TGTGCCAGCAGCCCCTGGGGGACTCCGGGGGTAGGCGAGCAGTACTTC.

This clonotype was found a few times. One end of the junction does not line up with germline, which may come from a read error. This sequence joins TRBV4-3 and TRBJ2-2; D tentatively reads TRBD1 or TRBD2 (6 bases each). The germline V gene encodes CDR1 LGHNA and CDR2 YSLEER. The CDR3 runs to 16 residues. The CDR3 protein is CASSQDQRGPPGELFF. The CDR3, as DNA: TGCGCCAGCAGCCAAGATCAACGGGGGCCACCCGGGGAGCTTTTTTTT.

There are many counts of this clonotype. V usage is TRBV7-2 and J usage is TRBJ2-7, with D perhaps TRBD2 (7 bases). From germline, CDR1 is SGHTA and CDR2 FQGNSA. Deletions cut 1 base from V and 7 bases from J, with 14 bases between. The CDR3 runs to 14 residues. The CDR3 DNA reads TGTGCCAGCAGCTTAGAACGGGGGGCGAGGGAGCAGTACTTC. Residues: CASSLERGAREQYF.

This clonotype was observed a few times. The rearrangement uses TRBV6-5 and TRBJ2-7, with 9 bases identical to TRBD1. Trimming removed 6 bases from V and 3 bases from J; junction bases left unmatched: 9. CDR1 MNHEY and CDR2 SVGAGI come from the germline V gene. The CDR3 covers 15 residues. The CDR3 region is CASRRGTGRNYEQYF. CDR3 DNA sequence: TGTGCCAGCAGACGCGGGACAGGGCGGAACTACGAGCAGTACTTC.

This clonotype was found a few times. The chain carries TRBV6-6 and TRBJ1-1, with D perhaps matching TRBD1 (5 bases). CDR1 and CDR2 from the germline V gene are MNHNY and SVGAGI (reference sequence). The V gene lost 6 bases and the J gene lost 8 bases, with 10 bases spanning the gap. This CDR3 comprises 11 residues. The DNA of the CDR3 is TGTGCCAGCAGCCCTAACAGGGAAGCTTTCTTT. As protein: CASSPNREAFF.

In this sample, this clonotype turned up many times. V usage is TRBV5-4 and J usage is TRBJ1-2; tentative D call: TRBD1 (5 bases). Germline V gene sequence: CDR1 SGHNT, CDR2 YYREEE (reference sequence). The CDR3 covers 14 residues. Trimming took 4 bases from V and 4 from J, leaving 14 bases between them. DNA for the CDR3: TGTGCCAGCAGCCCAGGGTGTGCGAGCTATGGCTACACCTTC. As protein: CASSPGCASYGYTF.

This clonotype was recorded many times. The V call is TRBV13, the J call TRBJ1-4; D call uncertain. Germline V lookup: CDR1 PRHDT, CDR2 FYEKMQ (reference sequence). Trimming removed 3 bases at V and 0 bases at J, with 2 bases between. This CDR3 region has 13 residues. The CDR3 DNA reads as TGTGCCAGCAGCTTCTCAACTAATGAAAAACTGTTTTTT. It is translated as CASSFSTNEKLFF.

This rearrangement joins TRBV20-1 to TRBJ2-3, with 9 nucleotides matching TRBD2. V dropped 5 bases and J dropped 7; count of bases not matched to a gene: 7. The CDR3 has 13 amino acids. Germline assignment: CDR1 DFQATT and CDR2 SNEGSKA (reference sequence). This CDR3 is CSAPRTSANTQYF. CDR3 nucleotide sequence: TGCAGTGCTCCACGGACTAGCGCGAATACGCAGTATTTT.

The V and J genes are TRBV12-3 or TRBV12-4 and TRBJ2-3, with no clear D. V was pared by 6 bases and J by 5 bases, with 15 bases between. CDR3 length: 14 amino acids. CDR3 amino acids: CASRDIGLQDTQYF. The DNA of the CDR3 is TGTGCCAGCAGGGATATTGGGTTGCAAGATACGCAGTATTTT.

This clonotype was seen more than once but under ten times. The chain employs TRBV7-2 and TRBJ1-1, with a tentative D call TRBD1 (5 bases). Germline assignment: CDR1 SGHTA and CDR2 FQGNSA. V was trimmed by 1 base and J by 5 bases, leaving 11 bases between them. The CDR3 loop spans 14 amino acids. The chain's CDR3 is CASSLDGAGTEAFF. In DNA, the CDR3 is TGTGCCAGCAGCTTAGACGGGGCGGGAACTGAAGCTTTCTTT. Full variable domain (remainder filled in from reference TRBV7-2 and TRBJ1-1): GAGVSQSPSNKVTEKGKDVELRCDPISGHTALYWYRQSLGQGLEFLIYFQGNSAPDKSGLPSDRFSAERTGGSVSTLTIQRTQQEDSAVYLCASSLDGAGTEAFFGQGTRLTVV.

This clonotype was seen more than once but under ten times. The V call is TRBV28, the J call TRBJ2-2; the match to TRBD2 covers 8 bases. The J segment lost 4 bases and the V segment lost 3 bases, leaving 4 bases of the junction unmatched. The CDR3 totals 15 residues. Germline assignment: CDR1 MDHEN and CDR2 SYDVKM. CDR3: CASSLSSGVTGELFF. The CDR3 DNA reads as TGTGCCAGCAGTTTGAGTAGCGGGGTCACCGGGGAGCTGTTTTTT. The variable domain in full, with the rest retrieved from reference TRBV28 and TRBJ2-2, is DVKVTQSSRYLVKRTGEKVFLECVQDMDHENMFWYRQDPGLGLRLIYFSYDVKMKEKGDIPEGYSVSREKKERFSLILESASTNQTSMYLCASSLSSGVTGELFFGEGSRLTVL.

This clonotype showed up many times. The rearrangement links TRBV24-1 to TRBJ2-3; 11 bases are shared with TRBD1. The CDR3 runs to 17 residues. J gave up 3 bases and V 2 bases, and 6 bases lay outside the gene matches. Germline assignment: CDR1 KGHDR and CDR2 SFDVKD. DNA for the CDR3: TGTGCCACCAGTGATTACCGGACAGGGGGCCGGACAGATACGCAGTATTTT. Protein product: CATSDYRTGGRTDTQYF.

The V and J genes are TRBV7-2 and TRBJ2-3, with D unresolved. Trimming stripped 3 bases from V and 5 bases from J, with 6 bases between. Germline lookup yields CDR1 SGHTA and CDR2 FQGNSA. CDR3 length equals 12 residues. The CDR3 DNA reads TGTGCCAGCAGCTTCCGGTTAGATACGCAGTATTTT. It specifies CASSFRLDTQYF.

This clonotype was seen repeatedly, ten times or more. Here the CDR3 DNA reads TGTGCCAGCAGTCCGGGGAGATGGCTCCTCCACTTT. Translated, it gives CASSPGRWLLHF. This chain joins TRBV6-6 and TRBJ1-6; D uncertain. Germline V gives CDR1 MNHNY, CDR2 SVGAGI (reference sequence). V lost 5 bases to trimming and J lost 15 bases, with 14 bases between them. The CDR3 runs to 12 residues.

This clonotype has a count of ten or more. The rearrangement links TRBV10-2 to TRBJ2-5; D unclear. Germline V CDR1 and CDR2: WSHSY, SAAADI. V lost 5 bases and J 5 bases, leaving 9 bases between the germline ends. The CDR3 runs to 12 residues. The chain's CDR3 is CASSPDRETQYF. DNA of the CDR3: TGCGCCAGCAGTCCCGACCGGGAGACCCAGTACTTC.

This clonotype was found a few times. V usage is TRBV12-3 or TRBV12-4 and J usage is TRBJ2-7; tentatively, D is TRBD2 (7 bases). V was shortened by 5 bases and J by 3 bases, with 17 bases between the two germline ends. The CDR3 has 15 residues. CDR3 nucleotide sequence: TGTGCCAGCAGTCCGGGGGGACAAGGGGTCTACGAGCAGTACTTC. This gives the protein CASSPGGQGVYEQYF.

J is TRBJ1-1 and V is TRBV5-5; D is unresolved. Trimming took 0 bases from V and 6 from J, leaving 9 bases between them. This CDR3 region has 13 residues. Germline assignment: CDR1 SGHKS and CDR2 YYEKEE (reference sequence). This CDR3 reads CASSLGGAPEAFF. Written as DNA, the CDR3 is TGTGCCAGCAGCTTGGGTGGAGCTCCTGAAGCTTTCTTT.

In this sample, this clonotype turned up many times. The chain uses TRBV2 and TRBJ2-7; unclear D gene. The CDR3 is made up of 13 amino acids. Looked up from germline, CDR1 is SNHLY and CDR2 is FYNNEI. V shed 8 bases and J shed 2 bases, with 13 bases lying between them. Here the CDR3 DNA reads TGTGCCAGCGTTTCACCAACTACCTACGAGCAGTACTTC. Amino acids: CASVSPTTYEQYF.

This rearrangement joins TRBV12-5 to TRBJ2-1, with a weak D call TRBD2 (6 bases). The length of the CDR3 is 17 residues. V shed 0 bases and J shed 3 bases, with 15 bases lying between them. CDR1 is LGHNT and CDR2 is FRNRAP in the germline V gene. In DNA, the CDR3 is TGTGCTAGTGGTTTGGTTGGCCTAGCGCGGAGCTACAATGAGCAGTTCTTC. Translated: CASGLVGLARSYNEQFF.